These 29 T cell receptor beta chains were sequenced from one sample in a study of blood T cell repertoires in COVID-19. Generated by immunoSEQ multiplex PCR, the TCRdb table keeps only in-frame clones and is missing some. This table holds about 200,000 clones, 70% to 90% found once. Sequencing input: PBMCs or T cells enriched from blood (not recorded which). The receptors derive from a woman between 35 and 50 years old in a cohort exposed to, infected with or recovered from COVID-19 (not recorded which).

The J gene is TRBJ1-1, the V gene TRBV28; 8 bases map to TRBD1. The germline V gene has CDR1 MDHEN and CDR2 SYDVKM. V was pared by 10 bases and J by 7 bases, with 8 bases of the junction left unmatched. The CDR3 extends over 12 amino acids. DNA for the CDR3: TGTGCCACAGACGGACAGGGAGGTGAAGCTTTCTTT. Translated: CATDGQGGEAFF.

In DNA form, the CDR3 reads TGTGCCAGCAGCTTAAGACAGACCCAAGGGCAGGGCTACACCTTC. Its translation: CASSLRQTQGQGYTF. The chain links TRBV4-2 to TRBJ1-2; perhaps TRBD1 as D (5 bases). V was cut by 5 bases and J by 8 bases, with 21 bases left in between. Germline CDR1 is LGHNA and CDR2 is YNFKEQ. The CDR3 runs to 15 residues.

This sequence joins TRBV7-9 and TRBJ1-2; 8 bases fit TRBD1. V dropped 3 bases and J dropped 7; count of bases not matched to a gene: 4. The CDR3 has 13 amino acids. Germline lookup yields CDR1 SEHNR and CDR2 FQNEAQ (reference sequence). The CDR3 sequence is CASSFADRAGYTF. The CDR3 DNA sequence: TGTGCCAGCAGCTTTGCGGACAGGGCTGGCTACACCTTC.

The CDR3 DNA follows: TGTGCCAGCAGCTTCGGAGCCCCAGCTGAAGCTTTCTTT. This codes for CASSFGAPAEAFF. V and J are TRBV5-6 and TRBJ1-1, with D unresolved. This CDR3 comprises 13 residues. Trimming left V 2 bases short and J 6 bases short, with 11 bases between. Germline CDR1 SGHDT, CDR2 YYEEEE.

The rearrangement links TRBV29-1 to TRBJ1-1; 10 bases fit TRBD1. V was pared by 3 bases and J by 1 base, with 2 bases of the junction left unmatched. The CDR3 contains 14 residues. The germline gives CDR1 SQVTM, CDR2 ANQGSEA. The DNA for the CDR3 is TGCAGCGTTGAGAGGACAGGGGGGAACACTGAAGCTTTCTTT. This translates into CSVERTGGNTEAFF.

J is TRBJ1-3 and V is TRBV27; tentative D call: TRBD1 (6 bases). Germline lookup yields CDR1 MNHEY and CDR2 SMNVEV (reference sequence). There are 15 residues in the CDR3. Trimming pared 2 bases from V and 2 bases from J, leaving 10 bases between. The CDR3 sequence is CASSLGWGPGNTIYF. CDR3 coding DNA: TGTGCCAGCAGTTTAGGGTGGGGGCCTGGAAACACCATATATTTT.

This clone was detected only once. This sequence joins TRBV6-5 and TRBJ2-3; weak D call: TRBD1 (5 bases). The CDR3 has 15 residues. Germline lookup yields CDR1 MNHEY and CDR2 SVGAGI. Trimming pared 4 bases from V and 7 bases from J, leaving 18 bases between. CDR3 protein: CASSSQGTTMHTQYF. The CDR3 coding sequence is TGTGCCAGCAGTTCCCAGGGTACCACAATGCATACGCAGTATTTT.

The chain combines TRBV9 with TRBJ1-4, with unresolved D. Germline lookup yields CDR1 SGDLS and CDR2 YYNGEE. CDR3 length: 14 amino acids. V was cut by 0 bases and J by 8 bases, with 11 bases left in between. The DNA for the CDR3 is TGTGCCAGCAGCGTAGGAGGTAGCGGGGAAAAACTGTTTTTT. Amino acid sequence: CASSVGGSGEKLFF.

The chain uses TRBV5-8 and TRBJ1-5; maybe TRBD1 (5 bases). Germline V CDR1 and CDR2: SGHTS, YDEGEE. The V and J ends lost 4 bases and 0 bases respectively, with 14 bases between them. This CDR3 is built from 16 residues. The CDR3 sequence: CASSPKGVTSNQPQHF. The CDR3, as DNA: TGTGCCAGCAGCCCTAAAGGGGTTACTAGCAATCAGCCCCAGCATTTT.

The chain is built from TRBV3-1 (or the pseudogene TRBV3-2) and TRBJ1-2; D may be TRBD1 (6 bases). V was clipped by 3 bases and J by 4 bases, with 15 bases between them. Germline V gene data show CDR1 as LGHDT and CDR2 as YNNKEL (reference sequence). The CDR3 is 15 amino acids. DNA for the CDR3: TGTGCCAGCAGCCATACCGTGGTAGGGGGCTATGGCTACACCTTC. Its translation is CASSHTVVGGYGYTF.

This sequence joins TRBV6-6 and TRBJ1-6; weak D call: TRBD1 (6 bases). The V end was cut by 6 bases, the J end by 5 bases, with 8 bases between. The CDR3 is 13 residues long. Germline CDR1 MNHNY, CDR2 SVGAGI (reference sequence). The CDR3 here is CASRGDNNSPLHF. The CDR3 DNA sequence: TGTGCCAGCAGGGGGGACAATAATTCACCCCTCCACTTT.

The chain joins TRBV4-1 to TRBJ2-3; perhaps TRBD1 as D (5 bases). Germline CDR1 MGHRA, CDR2 YSYEKL. V was shortened by 4 bases and J by 7 bases, with 12 bases between the two germline ends. The CDR3 extends over 13 amino acids. In DNA, the CDR3 is TGCGCCAGCAGCCCCAAGGGGCTAAATACGCAGTATTTT. Amino acids: CASSPKGLNTQYF.

With respect to this clone: In the same sample, other DNA sequences code for this CDR3. The V gene is TRBV7-2, the J gene TRBJ2-1, with TRBD2 as a possible D gene (5 bases). The CDR3 has 11 residues. The V end lost 5 bases, the J end lost 8 bases, and 7 bases lay between the germline ends. Looked up from germline, CDR1 is SGHTA and CDR2 is FQGNSA. CDR3 in DNA: TGTGCCAGCAGCCTCGGGGATGAGCAGTTCTTC. As protein: CASSLGDEQFF.

The V call is TRBV6-5, the J call TRBJ1-1, with D possibly matching TRBD1 (6 bases). This CDR3 has 15 amino acids. In germline, CDR1 is MNHEY, CDR2 SVGAGI. Trimming left V 7 bases short and J 1 base short, with 16 bases between. Written as DNA, the CDR3 is TGTGCCAGCATGAGGAAATGGGGACAGAACACTGAAGCTTTCTTT. This gives the protein CASMRKWGQNTEAFF.

The V and J genes are TRBV27 and TRBJ2-7; 10 nucleotides align to TRBD2. This CDR3 has 17 amino acids. V was clipped by 2 bases and J by 6 bases; unmatched bases: 13. In germline, CDR1 is MNHEY, CDR2 SMNVEV (reference sequence). The CDR3 here is CASSLAHRVAGGVEQYF. The CDR3 region has the DNA TGTGCCAGCAGTTTAGCCCACCGGGTAGCGGGAGGCGTCGAGCAGTACTTC.

The CDR3 loop is CASSIQGVDNYGYTF. The CDR3 bases are TGTGCCAGTAGTATCCAAGGAGTCGATAACTATGGCTACACCTTC. This chain joins TRBV19 and TRBJ1-2; D remains ambiguous. This CDR3 has 15 residues. Germline CDR1 LNHDA, CDR2 SQIVND (reference sequence). V lost 3 bases and J lost 1, with 12 bases in between.

The chain has TRBV5-6 and TRBJ2-1; maybe TRBD2 (5 bases). The CDR3 consists of 13 residues. The germline CDR1 and CDR2 sequences are SGHDT and YYEEEE. V lost 1 base to trimming and J lost 4 bases, with 6 bases between them. CDR3 loop: CASSLRGYNEQFF. The CDR3 DNA follows: TGTGCCAGCAGCTTGAGAGGGTACAATGAGCAGTTCTTC.

The chain is built from TRBV9 and TRBJ2-3; tentatively, D is TRBD2 (5 bases). With 5 bases removed from V and 4 bases from J, the gap between germline ends came to 11 bases. There are 13 residues in the CDR3. Per germline, CDR1 SGDLS and CDR2 YYNGEE. CDR3 sequence: CASSAASPDTQYF. Written as DNA, the CDR3 is TGTGCCAGCAGTGCGGCTAGCCCAGATACGCAGTATTTT.

This chain's CDR3 is CASSYRRVNTEAFF. The CDR3 DNA sequence: TGTGCCAGCAGTTACAGGCGGGTGAACACTGAAGCTTTCTTT. The chain joins TRBV6-5 to TRBJ1-1; D not certain. V lost 2 bases to trimming and J lost 0 bases, with 7 bases between them. This CDR3 is built from 14 residues. Germline assignment: CDR1 MNHEY and CDR2 SVGAGI.

This clone was recorded a few times. The rearrangement uses TRBV6-5 and TRBJ2-7; D is undetermined. Trimming took 4 bases from V and 0 from J, leaving 13 bases between them. The germline CDR1 and CDR2 sequences are MNHEY and SVGAGI. There are 15 residues in the CDR3. The CDR3 protein is CASSLRGEVSYEQYF. The CDR3 nucleotides read TGTGCCAGCAGTTTGCGCGGTGAGGTCTCCTACGAGCAGTACTTC.

The V gene is TRBV27, the J gene TRBJ2-7; 8 nucleotides line up with TRBD1. V lost 3 bases and J lost 3; bases outside the gene matches: 1. CDR1 is MNHEY and CDR2 is SMNVEV in the germline V gene (reference sequence). The CDR3 extends over 13 amino acids. In DNA, the CDR3 is TGTGCCAGCAGTTTCACAGGGGGCTACGAGCAGTACTTC. Protein: CASSFTGGYEQYF.

The chain uses TRBV28 and TRBJ2-1, with a tentative D call TRBD2 (6 bases). The CDR3 is 17 residues long. Germline loops: CDR1 MDHEN, CDR2 SYDVKM. The V and J ends lost 0 bases and 0 bases respectively, with 12 bases between them. The CDR3 DNA reads as TGTGCCAGCAGTTTATGGGCGGGGCCGAGCTCCTACAATGAGCAGTTCTTC. This sequence encodes CASSLWAGPSSYNEQFF.

CDR3 sequence reads: CASSLRNQPQHF. CDR3 sequence (DNA): TGTGCCAGCAGCCTTAGAAATCAGCCCCAGCATTTT. The J gene is TRBJ1-5, the V gene TRBV3-1 (or the pseudogene TRBV3-2); no definite D call. The CDR3 runs 12 residues. Germline-derived CDR1 and CDR2 are LGHDT and YNNKEL (reference sequence). The V end was cut by 4 bases, the J end by 4 bases, with 5 bases between.

The chain is built from TRBV4-1 and TRBJ1-3; TRBD1 aligns across 10 bases. The ends lost 5 bases at V and 2 bases at J; junction bases unmatched: 3. Germline lookup yields CDR1 MGHRA and CDR2 YSYEKL. This CDR3 region has 15 residues. The CDR3 bases are TGCGCCAGCAGCTCAGACAGGGGGCCTGGAAACACCATATATTTT. It translates to CASSSDRGPGNTIYF.

The CDR3 coding sequence is TGTGCCAGCAGCCGTAGTAGGAGCGGCAGGGGAAGTACCATGAACACTGAAGCTTTCTTT. Protein sequence: CASSRSRSGRGSTMNTEAFF. V and J are TRBV27 and TRBJ1-1, with D maybe TRBD1 (6 bases). Germline-derived CDR1 and CDR2 are MNHEY and SMNVEV (reference sequence). CDR3 size: 20 residues. Trimming pared 6 bases from V and 0 bases from J, leaving 29 bases between.

This chain uses TRBV7-2 with TRBJ2-4; 7 nucleotides match TRBD1. With V trimmed by 5 bases and J by 2 bases, 15 bases remained unmatched. This CDR3 comprises 18 residues. Per germline, CDR1 SGHTA and CDR2 FQGNSA. CDR3 residues: CASSPFGRQGLTKNIQYF. CDR3 DNA sequence: TGTGCCAGCAGCCCATTCGGTCGACAGGGTTTGACCAAAAACATTCAGTACTTC.

The chain is built from TRBV5-1 and TRBJ2-7; 11 bases line up with TRBD1. The CDR3 extends over 15 amino acids. The V and J ends lost 5 bases and 4 bases, in that order; junction bases with no gene match: 8. Germline lookup yields CDR1 SGHRS and CDR2 YFSETQ. The CDR3 bases are TGCGCCAGCAGGGATACCGGGACAGGGGGATACGAGCAGTACTTC. Its translation is CASRDTGTGGYEQYF.

The chain uses TRBV27 and TRBJ1-1, with 7 bases lining up with TRBD1. This CDR3 is built from 13 residues. Germline CDR1 MNHEY, CDR2 SMNVEV (reference sequence). Trimming took 2 bases from V and 3 from J; bases not matched to a gene: 0. The CDR3 DNA reads as TGTGCCAGCAGTTTAGGACAGGACACTGAAGCTTTCTTT. Encoded protein: CASSLGQDTEAFF.

This sequence joins TRBV5-1 and TRBJ2-1; unclear D gene. Trimming took off 4 bases at V and 8 bases at J, with 10 bases between the two ends. Germline CDR1 and CDR2: SGHRS and YFSETQ. This CDR3 comprises 12 residues. The CDR3 DNA follows: TGCGCCAGCAGCATTGTGAGCCATGAGCAGTTCTTC. This translates into CASSIVSHEQFF.